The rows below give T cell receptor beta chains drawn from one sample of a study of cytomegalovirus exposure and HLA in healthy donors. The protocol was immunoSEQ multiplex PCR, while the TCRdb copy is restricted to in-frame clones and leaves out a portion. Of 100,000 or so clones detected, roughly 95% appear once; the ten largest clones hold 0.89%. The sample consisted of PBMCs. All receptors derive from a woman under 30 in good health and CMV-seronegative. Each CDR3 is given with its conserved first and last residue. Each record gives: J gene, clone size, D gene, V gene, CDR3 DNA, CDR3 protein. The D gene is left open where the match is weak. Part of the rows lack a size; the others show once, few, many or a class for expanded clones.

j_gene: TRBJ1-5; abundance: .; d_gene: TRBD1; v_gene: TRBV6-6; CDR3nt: TGTGCCAGCAGTTACGGAACAGGGGGGGAGCAGCCCCAGCATTTT; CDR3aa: CASSYGTGGEQPQHF
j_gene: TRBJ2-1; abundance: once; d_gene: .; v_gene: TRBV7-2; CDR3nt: TGTGCCAGCAGCTTGCGGACAGTATCAAATGAGCAGTTCTTC; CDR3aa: CASSLRTVSNEQFF
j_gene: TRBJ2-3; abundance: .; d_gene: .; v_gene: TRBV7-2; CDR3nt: TGTGCCAGCAGCCCCGGGGGGCCCTTATCAGATACGCAGTATTTT; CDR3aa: CASSPGGPLSDTQYF
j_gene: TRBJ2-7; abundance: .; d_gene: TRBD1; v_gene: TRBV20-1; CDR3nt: TGCAGTGCTGACAGGGTCGGCGAGCAGTACTTC; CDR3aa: CSADRVGEQYF
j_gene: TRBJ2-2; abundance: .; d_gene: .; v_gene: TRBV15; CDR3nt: TGTGCCACCAGCCCTATCAGGGGATCCGGGGAGCTGTTTTTT; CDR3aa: CATSPIRGSGELFF
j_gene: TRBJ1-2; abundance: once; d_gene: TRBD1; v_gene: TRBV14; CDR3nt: TGTGCCAGCAGCCATCCTCACAGGGGGAGAGGGCCCAACTATGGCTACACCTTC; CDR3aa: CASSHPHRGRGPNYGYTF
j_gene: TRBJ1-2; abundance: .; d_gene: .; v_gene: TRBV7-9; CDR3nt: TGTGCCAGCAGCTTAGCGGTATACAGGGTAATAGAGGATGGCTACACCTTC; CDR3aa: CASSLAVYRVIEDGYTF
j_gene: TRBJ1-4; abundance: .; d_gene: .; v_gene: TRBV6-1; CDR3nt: TGTGCCAGCAGTGGAGGGAGTCAGAATGAAAAACTGTTTTTT; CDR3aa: CASSGGSQNEKLFF
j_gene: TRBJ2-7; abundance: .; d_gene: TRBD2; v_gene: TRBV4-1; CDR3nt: TGCGCCAGCAGCCAAGGCCACAGCGGGAGTTTCTACGAGCAGTACTTC; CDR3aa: CASSQGHSGSFYEQYF
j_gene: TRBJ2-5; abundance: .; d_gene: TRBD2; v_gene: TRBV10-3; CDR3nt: TGTGCCATCAGTGACGGTCTAGCGGGGGGAGAAAAGACCCAGTACTTC; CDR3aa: CAISDGLAGGEKTQYF
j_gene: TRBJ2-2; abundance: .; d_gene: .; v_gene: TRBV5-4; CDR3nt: TGTGCCAGCAGCTTGGACCCCAGGGCCAGCGGGGAGCTGTTTTTT; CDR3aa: CASSLDPRASGELFF
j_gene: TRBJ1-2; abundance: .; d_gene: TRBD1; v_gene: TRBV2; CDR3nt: TGTGCCAGCAGTGAGGGACAGGGGGCGTTTGGCTACACCTTC; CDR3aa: CASSEGQGAFGYTF
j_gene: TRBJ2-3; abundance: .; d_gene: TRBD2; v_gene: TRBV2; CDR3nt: TGTGCCAGCGGAGGACTAGGGATTTTT; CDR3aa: CASGGLGIF
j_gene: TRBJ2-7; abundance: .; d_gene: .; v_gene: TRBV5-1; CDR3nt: TGCGCCAGCAGCTTGTGGGCGGAGGTCTCCTACGAGCAGTACTTC; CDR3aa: CASSLWAEVSYEQYF
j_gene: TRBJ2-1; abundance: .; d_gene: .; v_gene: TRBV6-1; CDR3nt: TGTGCCAGCAGTTCTACAGGCTACAATGAGCAGTTCTTC; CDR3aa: CASSSTGYNEQFF
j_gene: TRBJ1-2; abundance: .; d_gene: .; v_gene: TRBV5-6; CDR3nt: TGTGCCAGCAGCTTCGGGGGAGGCGGCTACACCTTC; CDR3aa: CASSFGGGGYTF
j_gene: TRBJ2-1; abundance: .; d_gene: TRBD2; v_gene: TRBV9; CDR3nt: TGTGCCAGCAGCATCAGAGGGCGGGAGGGCCTGGATGAGCAGTTCTTC; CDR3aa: CASSIRGREGLDEQFF
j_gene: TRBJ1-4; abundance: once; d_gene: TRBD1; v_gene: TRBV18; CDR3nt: TGTGCCAGCTCACCTTCGGACAGGGGCTATGAAAAACTGTTTTTT; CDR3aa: CASSPSDRGYEKLFF
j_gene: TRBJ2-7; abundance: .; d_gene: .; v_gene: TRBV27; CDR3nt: TGTGCCAGCAGTTTACTCGGACAGCCCAACTACGAGCAGTACTTC; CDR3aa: CASSLLGQPNYEQYF
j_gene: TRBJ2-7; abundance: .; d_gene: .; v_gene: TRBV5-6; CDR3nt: TGTGCCAGCAGCTTGATTAGGGGAAACGAGCAGTACTTC; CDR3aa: CASSLIRGNEQYF
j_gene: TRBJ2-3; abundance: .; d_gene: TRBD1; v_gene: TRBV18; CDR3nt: TGTGCCAGCTCACCCGGACAGGGGGCCGGAGATACGCAGTATTTT; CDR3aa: CASSPGQGAGDTQYF
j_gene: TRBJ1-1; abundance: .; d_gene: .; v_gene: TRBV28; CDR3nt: TGTGCCAGCAGGTGGACAGTCATGAACACTGAAGCTTTCTTT; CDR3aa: CASRWTVMNTEAFF
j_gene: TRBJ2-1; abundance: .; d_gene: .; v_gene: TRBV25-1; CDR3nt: TGTGCCACCACTAGCTATCACGACAATGAGCAGTTCTTC; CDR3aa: CATTSYHDNEQFF
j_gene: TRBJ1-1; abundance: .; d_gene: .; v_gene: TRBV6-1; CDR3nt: TGTGCCAGCAGTGAGAAAACAGGGACGGTGACTGAAGCTTTCTTT; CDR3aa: CASSEKTGTVTEAFF
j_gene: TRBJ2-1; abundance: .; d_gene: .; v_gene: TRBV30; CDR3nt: TGTGCCTGGAGTGTTTCCAGTGCTCCCTACAATGAGCAGTTCTTC; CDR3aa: CAWSVSSAPYNEQFF
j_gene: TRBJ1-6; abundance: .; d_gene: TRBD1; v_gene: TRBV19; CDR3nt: TGTGCCAGTAGCGCCCTGACAGGGGGTTCACCCCTCCACTTT; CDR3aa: CASSALTGGSPLHF
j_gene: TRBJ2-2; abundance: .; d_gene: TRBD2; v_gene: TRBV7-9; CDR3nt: TGTGCCAGCAGCACGCGCGGGGGGCCGAACACCGGGGAGCTGTTTTTT; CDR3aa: CASSTRGGPNTGELFF
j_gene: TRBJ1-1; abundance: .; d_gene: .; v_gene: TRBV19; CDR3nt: TGTGCCAGTAGTATCCCGGGGACAACCTCGAACACTGAAGCTTTCTTT; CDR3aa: CASSIPGTTSNTEAFF
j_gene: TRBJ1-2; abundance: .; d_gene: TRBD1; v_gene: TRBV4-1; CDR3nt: TGCGCCAGCAGCTTAACCCGACAGGGGGCGAGTCTTGGCTACACCTTC; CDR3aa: CASSLTRQGASLGYTF
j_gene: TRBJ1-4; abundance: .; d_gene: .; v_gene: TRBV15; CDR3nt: TGTGCCACCAGCGAACACCCTAATGAAAAACTGTTTTTT; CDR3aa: CATSEHPNEKLFF
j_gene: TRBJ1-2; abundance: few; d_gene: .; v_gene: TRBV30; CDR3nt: TGTGCCTGGAGTGTATTGGAGGGTGGATACACCTTC; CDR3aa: CAWSVLEGGYTF
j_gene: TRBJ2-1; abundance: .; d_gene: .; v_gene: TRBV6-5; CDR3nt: TGTGCCAGCAGTTACGGGCGGGAGAGGGGGAATGAGCAGTTCTTC; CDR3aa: CASSYGRERGNEQFF
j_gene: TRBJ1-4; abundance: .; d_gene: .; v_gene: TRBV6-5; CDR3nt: TGTGCCAGCAGTTACCCCCCGGAGGTGGCTAATGAAAAACTGTTTTTT; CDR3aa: CASSYPPEVANEKLFF
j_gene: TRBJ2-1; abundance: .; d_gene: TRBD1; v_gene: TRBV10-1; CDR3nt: TGCGCCAGCAGTGATGGGACAGGAACCTTCAATGAGCAGTTCTTC; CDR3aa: CASSDGTGTFNEQFF
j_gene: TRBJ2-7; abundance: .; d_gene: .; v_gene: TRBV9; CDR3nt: TGTGCCAGCAGCCTCAAGGAGGGCAGACCCTACGAGCAGTACTTC; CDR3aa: CASSLKEGRPYEQYF
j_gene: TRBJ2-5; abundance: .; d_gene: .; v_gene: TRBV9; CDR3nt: TGTGCCAGCAGCGTATCTGGAGGGGCAGAGACCCAGTACTTC; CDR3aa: CASSVSGGAETQYF
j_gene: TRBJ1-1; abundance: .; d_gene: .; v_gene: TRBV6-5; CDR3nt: TGTGCCAGCAGACCCGAGTTAAGCTCCACTGAAGCTTTCTTT; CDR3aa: CASRPELSSTEAFF
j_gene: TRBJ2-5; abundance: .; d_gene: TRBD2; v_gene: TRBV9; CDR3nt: TGTGCCAGCAGCCTCGGACTAGCGGGGGGGGAAGAGACCCAGTACTTC; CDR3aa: CASSLGLAGGEETQYF
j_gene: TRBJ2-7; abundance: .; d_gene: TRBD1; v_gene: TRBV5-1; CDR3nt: TGCGCCAGCAGCTTGGGGCTCGGGACAGGGGAGTTTGGGGCGCAGTACTTC; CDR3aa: CASSLGLGTGEFGAQYF
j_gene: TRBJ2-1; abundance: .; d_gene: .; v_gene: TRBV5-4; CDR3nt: TGTGCCAGCAGCTTGGAGGGGCGCCCACCCTACAATGAGCAGTTCTTC; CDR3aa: CASSLEGRPPYNEQFF
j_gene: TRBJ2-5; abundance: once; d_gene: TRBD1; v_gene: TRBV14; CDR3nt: TGTGCCAGCAGTTCCGGACAGGTTCGGGAGACCCAGTACTTC; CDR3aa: CASSSGQVRETQYF
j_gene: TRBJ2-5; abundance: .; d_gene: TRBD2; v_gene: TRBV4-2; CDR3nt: TGTGCCAGCAGCCAAGGGGGCCTAGCGGGGGAAGAGACCCAGTACTTC; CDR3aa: CASSQGGLAGEETQYF
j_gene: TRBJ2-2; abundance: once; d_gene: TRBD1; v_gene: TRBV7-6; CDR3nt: TGTGCCAGCAGCTTAGAAACAGGGGACACCGGGGAGCTGTTTTTT; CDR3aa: CASSLETGDTGELFF
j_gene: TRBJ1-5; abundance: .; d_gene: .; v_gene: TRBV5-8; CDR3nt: TGTGCCAGCAGCTCAGGCCACAATCAGCCCCAGCATTTT; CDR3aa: CASSSGHNQPQHF
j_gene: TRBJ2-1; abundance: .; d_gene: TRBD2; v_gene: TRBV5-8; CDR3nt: TGTGCCAGCCCGGGGACTAGCGGGTTTTACAATGAGCAGTTCTTC; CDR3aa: CASPGTSGFYNEQFF
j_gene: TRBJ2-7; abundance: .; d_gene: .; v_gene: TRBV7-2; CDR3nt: TGTGCCAGCAGTCCCGGGCCCGGGGCCTACGAGCAGTACTTC; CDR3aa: CASSPGPGAYEQYF
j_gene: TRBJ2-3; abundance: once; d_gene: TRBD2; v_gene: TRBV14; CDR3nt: TGTGCCAGCAGCCGCCGAAAACAGGGGATAGCGGGGGGGCCCGGCACAGATACGCAGTATTTT; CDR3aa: CASSRRKQGIAGGPGTDTQYF
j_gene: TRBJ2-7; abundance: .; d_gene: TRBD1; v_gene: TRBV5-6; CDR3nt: TGTGCCAGCAGCCTCGACAGGGGATACTCCTACGAGCAGTACTTC; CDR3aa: CASSLDRGYSYEQYF
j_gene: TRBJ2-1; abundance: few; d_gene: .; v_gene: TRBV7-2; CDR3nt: TGTGCCAGCGATCATGGGGGGAATGAGCAGTTCTTC; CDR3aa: CASDHGGNEQFF
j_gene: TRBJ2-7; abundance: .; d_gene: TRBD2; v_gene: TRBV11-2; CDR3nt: TGTGCCAGCAGCTTAGAAGGTCTAGCGGGAAGGTACGAGCAGTACTTC; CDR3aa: CASSLEGLAGRYEQYF
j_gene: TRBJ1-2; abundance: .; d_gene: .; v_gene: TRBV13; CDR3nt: TGTGCCAGCAGCTTATTGGGCGACTATGGCTACACCTTC; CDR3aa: CASSLLGDYGYTF
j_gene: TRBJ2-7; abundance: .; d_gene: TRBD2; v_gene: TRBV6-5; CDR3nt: TGTGCCAGCAGGGGGGGGACCCCAGGGGAGCAGTACTTC; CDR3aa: CASRGGTPGEQYF
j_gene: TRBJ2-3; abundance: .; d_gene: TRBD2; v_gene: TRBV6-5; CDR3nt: TGTGCCAGCAGTTACTCAGCGGGGGGCACAGATACGCAGTATTTT; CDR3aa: CASSYSAGGTDTQYF
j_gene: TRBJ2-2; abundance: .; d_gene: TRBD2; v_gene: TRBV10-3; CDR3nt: TGTGCCATCAGTGGGGAACTAGCGGGACTCACCGGGGAGCTGTTTTTT; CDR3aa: CAISGELAGLTGELFF
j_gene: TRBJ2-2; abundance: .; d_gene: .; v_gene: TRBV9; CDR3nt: TGTGCCAGCAGCGTGCAGGGTATGTCGACCGGGGAGCTGTTTTTT; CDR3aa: CASSVQGMSTGELFF
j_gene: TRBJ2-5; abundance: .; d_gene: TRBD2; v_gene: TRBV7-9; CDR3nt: TGTGCCAGCAGCTCCGGACTAGCAAGGGAGACCCAGTACTTC; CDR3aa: CASSSGLARETQYF
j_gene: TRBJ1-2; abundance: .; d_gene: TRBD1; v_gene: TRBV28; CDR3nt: TGTGCCAGCAGTCCACAGGGGGCAGTGGGAGGCTACACCTTC; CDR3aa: CASSPQGAVGGYTF
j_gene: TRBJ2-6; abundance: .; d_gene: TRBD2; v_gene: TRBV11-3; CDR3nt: TGTGCCAGCAGCACGGGGGGGTGGGCGTCCTCTGGGGCCAACGTCCTGACTTTC; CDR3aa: CASSTGGWASSGANVLTF
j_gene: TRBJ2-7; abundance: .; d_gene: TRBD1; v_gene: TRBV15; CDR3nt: TGTGCCACCAGCAGAGCGACAGGGAATTACGAGCAGTACTTC; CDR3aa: CATSRATGNYEQYF
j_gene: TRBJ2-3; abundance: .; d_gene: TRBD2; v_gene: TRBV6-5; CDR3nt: TGTGCCAGCAGCCCTACTAGCGGGAGCACAGATACGCAGTATTTT; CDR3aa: CASSPTSGSTDTQYF